This T cell receptor beta chain is from a study of T cells after yellow fever vaccination. TCRdb reprocessed the 5' RACE reads via MiXCR and lists one record per CDR3 protein. The sample records some 320,000 distinct CDR3 sequences, roughly 4% being singletons. V lost 3 bases and J lost 3; bases outside the gene matches: 18. The CDR3 runs 20 residues. CDR1 and CDR2 from the germline V gene are SEHNR and FQNEAQ (reference sequence). The source is a man between 18 and 35 years old who received the YFV17D yellow fever vaccine. The chain links TRBV7-9 to TRBJ2-3; 10 nucleotides match TRBD2. The material sequenced was PBMCs, taken 5 days after the yellow fever booster vaccination. DNA of the CDR3: TGTGCCAGCAGCTTCTTCGAAGAGCGGGGGGGCGGTTCGGGGACAGATACGCAGTATTTT. It yields the protein CASSFFEERGGGSGTDTQYF.